The table lists the clone carrying this T cell receptor (beta chain) with a few counts. The target antigen is unknown. These data come from a study of CD8 T cells in ankylosing spondylitis. TCRdb reprocessed the 5' RACE reads via MiXCR and lists one record per CDR3 protein. Seen here are roughly 440,000 distinct CDR3 sequences, about a sixth observed once, and the top ten hold just over 1%. Study-level points and caveats: Matched ankylosing spondylitis synovial fluid reportedly showed significant enrichment of disease-linked clones. A TCR beta motif made of under 10 highly homologous variants seemed typical of ankylosing spondylitis blood. Earlier studies detected some motif variants in reactive arthritis synovial fluid and blood.

V dropped 3 bases and J dropped 5 bases, with 7 bases sitting between them. In germline, CDR1 is DFQATT, CDR2 SNEGSKA (reference sequence). The CDR3 totals 12 residues. The V and J genes are TRBV20-1 and TRBJ1-4; no clear D. The receptor was isolated from a male donor with ankylosing spondylitis. The source material was blood, either unsorted or a sorted T cell fraction (not recorded which). CDR3 sequence: CSASRQNEKLFF. DNA for the CDR3: TGCAGTGCTAGCAGACAAAATGAAAAACTGTTTTTT.